Reported below is one T cell receptor beta chain. This sample stems from a study of blood T cell repertoires in COVID-19. Study background: The origin of the acute and convalescent COVID-19 samples was the United States, Italy and Spain.

Original methodology: Amplified reference gene primers provided the basis for estimating nucleated cell counts. Produced via immunoSEQ multiplex PCR; TCRdb's table is partial and in-frame only. From that table come the V and J calls and clone size; the DNA was used to work out D and trimming. The sample records roughly 250,000 clones, roughly 80% being singletons. Sample: peripheral blood. The sequence came from a woman of 80 years or more with active or convalescent COVID-19.

DNA for the CDR3: TGTGCCAGCAGTTTACTTGGCAGGGGTAATAATTCACCCCTCCACTTT. Translating it yields CASSLLGRGNNSPLHF. The chain joins TRBV27 to TRBJ1-6, with D possibly TRBD1 on 6 matching bases. This CDR3 contains 16 residues. V dropped 2 bases and J dropped 5 bases, with 13 bases sitting between them. Germline V gene sequence: CDR1 MNHEY, CDR2 SMNVEV (reference sequence).